This TCR beta chain was sequenced for a study of cytomegalovirus exposure and HLA in healthy donors. Study details: It was reported in a later analysis that the 90 to 150 validation repertoires used the same platform as the 666 first-cohort repertoires. Broader study findings: Altogether, 150 to 200 TCR beta chains were recorded as cytomegalovirus-associated.

Trimming removed 7 bases from V and 6 bases from J; junction bases left unmatched: 9. Germline CDR1 is SGHKS and CDR2 is YYEKEE (reference sequence). The CDR3 sequence is 14 residues long. Here immunoSEQ multiplex PCR was the method, and the copy in TCRdb shows in-frame clones only, minus some. The repertoire holds around 300,000 clones, with approximately 88% as singletons. A word on this clone: Its specificity is not known.

Input material: PBMCs. This chain links TRBV5-5 with TRBJ1-5; 8 bases map to TRBD1. The origin of this receptor is a young man in good health and CMV-seronegative. CDR3 nucleotide sequence: TGTGCCAGCGCATTGGACAGGGTGCGTCAGCCCCAGCATTTT. Protein sequence: CASALDRVRQPQHF.